This T cell receptor beta chain was identified during a study of blood T cell repertoires in COVID-19. The authors' processing: It was from reference gene primer amplification that nucleated cell counts were estimated. Clones were read by immunoSEQ multiplex PCR, and TCRdb kept only the in-frame ones, dropping some. V, J and clone size are those of that table, while D and trimming were read from the DNA. Of 140,000 to 150,000 clones in the sample, 82% were seen once. The V end lost 4 bases, the J end lost 2 bases, and 6 bases lay between the germline ends. The CDR3 is 14 amino acids. Germline CDR1 reads SGHTA; CDR2 reads FQGNSA.

The sample comprised peripheral blood. This TCR derives from a human donor with acute or convalescent COVID-19. The donor label of this sample is uncertain. V is TRBV7-2 and J is TRBJ1-6; D is undetermined. DNA for the CDR3: TGTGCCAGCAGCTCGCGGGCCTATAATTCACCCCTCCACTTT. This codes for CASSSRAYNSPLHF.